This record concerns one TCR beta chain sequence. What it recognizes is unknown. Produced via immunoSEQ multiplex PCR; TCRdb's table is partial and in-frame only. The table has about 2 million clones, approximately 95% seen once. These data originate in a study of shared clonotypes between healthy human individuals. Study findings and constraints: It was only blood that was sampled, and tissue repertoires likely differ.

The CDR3 is 17 residues long. J gave up 2 bases and V 3 bases, and 9 bases lay outside the gene matches. CDR1 and CDR2 (germline): SGDLS, YYNGEE. What was sequenced was naive CD4+ T cells sorted from blood. The sample's subset: CD45RA+ positively selected. This chain uses TRBV9 with TRBJ2-3, with TRBD2 matching over 10 bases. This clonotype was sampled from a young man in good health. CDR3 sequence: CASSEGSSGGDTDTQYF. CDR3 DNA: TGTGCCAGCAGCGAGGGTTCTAGCGGGGGAGACACAGATACGCAGTATTTT. Full variable domain (rest looked up from reference TRBV9 and TRBJ2-3): DSGVTQTPKHLITATGQRVTLRCSPRSGDLSVYWYQQSLDQGLQFLIQYYNGEERAKGNILERFSAQQFPDLHSELNLSSLELGDSALYFCASSEGSSGGDTDTQYFGPGTRLTVL.